This T cell receptor beta chain is drawn from a study of shared clonotypes between healthy human individuals. In the naive CD8 group, cells lacked CD45RO and were positively selected for CCR7, so terminally differentiated effector memory CD45RA+ cells were left out. At the deep level, the assay was run. Profiling relied on immunoSEQ multiplex PCR, and the TCRdb table lists in-frame clones only, not all of them. The table has 1.5 million to 2.5 million clones, about 95% seen once. Per germline, CDR1 ENHRY and CDR2 SYGVKD. Trimming took off 8 bases at V and 4 bases at J, with 10 bases between the two ends. CDR3 length: 12 residues.

The sample was naive CD8+ T cells sorted from blood. The genes are TRBV10-3 and TRBJ2-3; TRBD1 might be the D (5 bases). This TCR derives from a man aged 18 to 30 in good health. For the CDR3, the DNA is TGTGCCATCGGCTGGGGCCCAGATACGCAGTATTTT. This gives the protein CAIGWGPDTQYF.